This is a list of T cell receptor beta chains from one sample in a study of cytomegalovirus exposure and HLA in healthy donors. Profiled with immunoSEQ multiplex PCR; TCRdb holds only in-frame clones, not every one. The repertoire holds around 140,000 clones, with around 82% as singletons. The sequencing sample was made of PBMCs. These TCRs come from a man in his fifties or sixties in good health and CMV-seronegative. CDR3s include the opening cysteine and the closing phenylalanine or tryptophan. D genes are given only for firm matches. The size entry is marked missing in some rows and otherwise reads once, few, many or a size class.

CDR3aa | CDR3nt | len | abundance | v_gene | d_gene | j_gene
CATSRKTGGISYEQYF | TGTGCCACCAGCAGAAAGACAGGGGGCATTTCCTACGAGCAGTACTTC | 16 | few | TRBV15 | TRBD1 | TRBJ2-7
CASSPGLASPRELFF | TGTGCCAGCAGCCCAGGACTAGCCTCCCCCCGGGAGCTGTTTTTT | 15 | - | TRBV7-3 | TRBD2 | TRBJ2-2
CASSSGLAMNDEQYF | TGTGCCAGCAGCTCGGGACTAGCCATGAACGACGAGCAGTACTTC | 15 | few | TRBV11-2 | TRBD2 | TRBJ2-7
CASSLDGSTGAINNEKLFF | TGTGCCAGCAGCTTAGATGGGTCCACAGGGGCGATAAATAATGAAAAACTGTTTTTT | 19 | - | TRBV11-2 | TRBD1 | TRBJ1-4
CASSPTGAPILEQYF | TGTGCCAGCAGCCCGACAGGAGCTCCCATCCTCGAGCAGTACTTC | 15 | - | TRBV28 | - | TRBJ2-7
CASSQGHSSYEQYF | TGTGCCAGCAGCCAGGGGCACAGCTCCTACGAGCAGTACTTC | 14 | - | TRBV7-2 | - | TRBJ2-7
CASSKISDTNTEAFF | TGTGCCAGCAGCAAAATCTCGGACACTAACACTGAAGCTTTCTTT | 15 | few | TRBV4-2 | - | TRBJ1-1
CATTRGGQVNGNEQFF | TGTGCCACCACTAGAGGTGGGCAGGTGAACGGTAATGAGCAGTTCTTC | 16 | few | TRBV19 | - | TRBJ2-1
CAWSVATSGQGSSGNTIYF | TGTGCCTGGAGTGTAGCAACAAGCGGACAGGGAAGCTCTGGAAACACCATATATTTT | 19 | - | TRBV30 | TRBD1 | TRBJ1-3
CAGHRFDSNQPQHF | TGTGCCGGTCATCGGTTTGATAGCAATCAGCCCCAGCATTTT | 14 | - | TRBV6-4 | - | TRBJ1-5
CASSPTGSKVNEQFF | TGTGCCAGCAGTCCCACAGGGAGCAAGGTGAATGAGCAGTTCTTC | 15 | - | TRBV2 | - | TRBJ2-1
CASSPPKASKNIQYF | TGTGCCAGCTCACCACCGAAAGCCTCCAAAAACATTCAGTACTTC | 15 | - | TRBV18 | - | TRBJ2-4
CARGGVGYTF | TGTGCCAGAGGCGGGGTCGGCTACACCTTC | 10 | - | TRBV9 | - | TRBJ1-2
CASSIDFRSLGAQHF | TGTGCCAGTAGTATAGATTTTAGGTCCCTCGGGGCCCAGCATTTT | 15 | - | TRBV19 | - | TRBJ1-5
CASSHRAHSPLHF | TGTGCCAGCAGCCACAGGGCCCATTCACCCCTCCACTTT | 13 | - | TRBV5-6 | - | TRBJ1-6
CASKGIGNTEAFF | TGTGCCAGCAAGGGGATCGGGAACACTGAAGCTTTCTTT | 13 | once | TRBV6-5 | - | TRBJ1-1